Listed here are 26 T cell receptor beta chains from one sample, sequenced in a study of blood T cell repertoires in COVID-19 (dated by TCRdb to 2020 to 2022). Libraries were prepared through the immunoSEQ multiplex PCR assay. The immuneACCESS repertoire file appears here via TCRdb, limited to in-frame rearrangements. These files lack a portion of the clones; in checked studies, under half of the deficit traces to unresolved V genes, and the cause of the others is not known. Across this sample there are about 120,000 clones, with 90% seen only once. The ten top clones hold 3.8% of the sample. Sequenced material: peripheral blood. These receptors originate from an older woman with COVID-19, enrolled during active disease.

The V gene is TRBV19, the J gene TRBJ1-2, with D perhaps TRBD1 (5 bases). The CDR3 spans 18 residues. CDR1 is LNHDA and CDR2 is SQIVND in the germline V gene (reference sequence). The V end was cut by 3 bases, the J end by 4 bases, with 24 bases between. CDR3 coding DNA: TGTGCCAGTAGTATTTCGGTTAAGACCCTCGACAGACGCTATGGCTACACCTTC. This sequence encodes CASSISVKTLDRRYGYTF.

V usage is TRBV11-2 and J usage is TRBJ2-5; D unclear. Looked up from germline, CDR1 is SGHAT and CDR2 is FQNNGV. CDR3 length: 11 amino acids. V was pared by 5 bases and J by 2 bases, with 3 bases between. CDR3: CASSIQETQYF. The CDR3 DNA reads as TGTGCCAGCAGCATACAAGAGACCCAGTACTTC.

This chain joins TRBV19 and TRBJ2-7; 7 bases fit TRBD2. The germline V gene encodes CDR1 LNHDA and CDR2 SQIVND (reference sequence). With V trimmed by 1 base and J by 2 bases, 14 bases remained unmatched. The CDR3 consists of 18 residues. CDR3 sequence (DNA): TGTGCCAGTAGTATAGGGGCGATGAGCCGGACTAGTGCCTACGAGCAGTACTTC. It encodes CASSIGAMSRTSAYEQYF.

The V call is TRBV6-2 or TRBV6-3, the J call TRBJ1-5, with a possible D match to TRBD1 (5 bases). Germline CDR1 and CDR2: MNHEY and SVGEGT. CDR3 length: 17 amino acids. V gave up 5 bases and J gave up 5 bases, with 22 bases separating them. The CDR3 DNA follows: TGTGCCAGCAGTCAGGAAGGGCAGGGTCGGGTGGATCAGCCCCAGCATTTT. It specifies CASSQEGQGRVDQPQHF.

In DNA, the CDR3 is TGCGCCAGCAGCCCGGCGGGGGCGCGAACTGAAGCTTTCTTT. The encoded protein is CASSPAGARTEAFF. This chain uses TRBV5-1 with TRBJ1-1; a possible D gene is TRBD1 (6 bases). With 4 bases removed from V and 5 bases from J, the gap between germline ends came to 15 bases. Germline V gene data show CDR1 as SGHRS and CDR2 as YFSETQ. The CDR3 runs to 14 residues.

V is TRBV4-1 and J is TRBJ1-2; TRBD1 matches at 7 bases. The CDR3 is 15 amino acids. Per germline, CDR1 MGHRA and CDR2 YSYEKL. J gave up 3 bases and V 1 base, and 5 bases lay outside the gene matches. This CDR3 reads CASSQVWQGDYGYTF. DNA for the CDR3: TGCGCCAGCAGCCAAGTCTGGCAGGGGGACTATGGCTACACCTTC.

The CDR3 region is CASSANRANTEAFF. The CDR3 DNA sequence: TGTGCCAGTAGTGCAAACAGGGCAAACACTGAAGCTTTCTTT. The genes are TRBV19 and TRBJ1-1, with D perhaps matching TRBD1 (6 bases). Trimming cost V 5 bases and J 2 bases, with 12 bases left between them. There are 14 residues in the CDR3. CDR1 and CDR2 (germline): LNHDA, SQIVND (reference sequence).

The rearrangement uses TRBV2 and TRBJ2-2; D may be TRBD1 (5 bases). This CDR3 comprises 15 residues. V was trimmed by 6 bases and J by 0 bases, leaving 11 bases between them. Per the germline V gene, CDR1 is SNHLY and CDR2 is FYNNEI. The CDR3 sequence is CASRGLISNTGELFF. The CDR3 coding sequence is TGTGCCAGCAGGGGGCTAATATCGAACACCGGGGAGCTGTTTTTT.

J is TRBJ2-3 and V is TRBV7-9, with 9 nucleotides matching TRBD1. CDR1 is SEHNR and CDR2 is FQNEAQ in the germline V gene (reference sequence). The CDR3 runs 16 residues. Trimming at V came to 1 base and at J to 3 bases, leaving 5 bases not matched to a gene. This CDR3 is CASSLGGTGWTDTQYF. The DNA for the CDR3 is TGTGCCAGCAGCTTAGGGGGGACAGGGTGGACAGATACGCAGTATTTT.

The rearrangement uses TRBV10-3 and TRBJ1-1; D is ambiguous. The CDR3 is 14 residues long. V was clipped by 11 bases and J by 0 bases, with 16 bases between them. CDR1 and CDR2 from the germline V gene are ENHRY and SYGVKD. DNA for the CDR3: TGTGCCGCACGAGGTAATGAGGTGAACACTGAAGCTTTCTTT. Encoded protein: CAARGNEVNTEAFF.

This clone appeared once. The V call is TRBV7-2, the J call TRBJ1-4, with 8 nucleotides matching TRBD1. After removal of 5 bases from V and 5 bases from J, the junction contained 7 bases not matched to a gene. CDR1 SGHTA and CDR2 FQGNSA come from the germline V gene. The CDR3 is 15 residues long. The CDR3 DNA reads TGTGCCAGCAGCGGATACAGGGGGAACAATGAAAAACTGTTTTTT. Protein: CASSGYRGNNEKLFF.

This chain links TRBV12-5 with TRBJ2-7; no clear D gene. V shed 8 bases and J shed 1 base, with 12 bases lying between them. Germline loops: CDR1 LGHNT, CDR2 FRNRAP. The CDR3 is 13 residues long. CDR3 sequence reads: CASTLGISYEQYF. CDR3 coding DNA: TGTGCTAGTACCCTAGGAATATCCTACGAGCAGTACTTC.

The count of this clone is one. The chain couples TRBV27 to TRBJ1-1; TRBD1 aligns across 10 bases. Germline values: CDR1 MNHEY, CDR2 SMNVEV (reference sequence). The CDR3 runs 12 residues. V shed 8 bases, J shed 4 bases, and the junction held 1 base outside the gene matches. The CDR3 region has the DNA TGTGCCAGCGGGGACAGGGGCACTGAAGCTTTCTTT. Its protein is CASGDRGTEAFF.

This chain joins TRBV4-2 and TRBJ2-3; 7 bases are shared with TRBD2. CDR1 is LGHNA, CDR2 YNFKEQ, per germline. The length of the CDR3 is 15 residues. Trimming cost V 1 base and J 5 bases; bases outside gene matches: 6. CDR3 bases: TGTGCCAGCAGCCAAGCGCGGGGGAGGGAAGATACGCAGTATTTT. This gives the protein CASSQARGREDTQYF.

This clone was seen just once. The CDR3 bases are TGTGCCAGCAGTTGGGACACCTACGAGCAGTACTTC. It is translated as CASSWDTYEQYF. This chain uses TRBV6-5 with TRBJ2-7; possible D gene TRBD1, 6 bases. The CDR3 covers 12 residues. Germline values: CDR1 MNHEY, CDR2 SVGAGI. Trimming left V 4 bases short and J 2 bases short, with 6 bases between.

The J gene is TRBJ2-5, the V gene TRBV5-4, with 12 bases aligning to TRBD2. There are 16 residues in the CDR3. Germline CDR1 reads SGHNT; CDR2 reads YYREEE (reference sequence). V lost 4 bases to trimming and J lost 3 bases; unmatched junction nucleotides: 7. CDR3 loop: CASSTLAGGLEETQYF. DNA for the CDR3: TGTGCCAGCAGCACACTAGCGGGGGGTTTAGAAGAGACCCAGTACTTC.

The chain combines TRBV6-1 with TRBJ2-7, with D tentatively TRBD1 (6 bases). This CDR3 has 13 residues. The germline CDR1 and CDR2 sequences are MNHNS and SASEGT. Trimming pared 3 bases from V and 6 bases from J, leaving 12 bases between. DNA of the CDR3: TGTGCCAGCAGTGAGACAGGTAACCCCGAGCAGTACTTC. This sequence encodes CASSETGNPEQYF.

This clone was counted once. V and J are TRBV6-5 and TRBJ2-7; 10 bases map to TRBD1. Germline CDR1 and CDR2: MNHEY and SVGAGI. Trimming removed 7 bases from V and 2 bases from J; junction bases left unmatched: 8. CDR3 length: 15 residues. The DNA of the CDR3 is TGTGCCAGCATAGGGCGGACAGGGGGGACCTACGAGCAGTACTTC. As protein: CASIGRTGGTYEQYF.

In DNA form, the CDR3 reads TGCAGTGCTAGTCCTACTAGCGGGGTCTACGAGCAGTACTTC. It specifies CSASPTSGVYEQYF. The genes are TRBV20-1 and TRBJ2-7; TRBD2 aligns across 10 bases. With V trimmed by 3 bases and J by 3 bases, 5 bases remained unmatched. Per the germline V gene, CDR1 is DFQATT and CDR2 is SNEGSKA (reference sequence). This CDR3 is 14 amino acids long.

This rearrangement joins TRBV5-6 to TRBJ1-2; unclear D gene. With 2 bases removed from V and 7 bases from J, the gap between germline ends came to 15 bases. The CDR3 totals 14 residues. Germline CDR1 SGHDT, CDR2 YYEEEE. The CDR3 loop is CASSFELISSGYTF. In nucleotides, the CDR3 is TGTGCCAGCAGCTTCGAACTCATCTCAAGTGGCTACACCTTC.

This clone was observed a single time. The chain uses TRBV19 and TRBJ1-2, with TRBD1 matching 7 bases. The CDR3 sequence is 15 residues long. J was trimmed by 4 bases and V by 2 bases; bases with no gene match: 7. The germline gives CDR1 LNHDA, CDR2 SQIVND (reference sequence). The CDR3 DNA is TGTGCCAGTAGTATATCCCAGGGACAGAGCTATGGCTACACCTTC. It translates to CASSISQGQSYGYTF.

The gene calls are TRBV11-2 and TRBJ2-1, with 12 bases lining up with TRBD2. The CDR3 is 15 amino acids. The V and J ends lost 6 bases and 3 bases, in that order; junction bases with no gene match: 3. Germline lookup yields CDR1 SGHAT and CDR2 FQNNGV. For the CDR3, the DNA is TGTGCCAGCAGTACTAGCGGGGGGAGCTACAATGAGCAGTTCTTC. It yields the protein CASSTSGGSYNEQFF. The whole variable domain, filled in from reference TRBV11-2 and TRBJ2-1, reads EAGVAQSPRYKIIEKRQSVAFWCNPISGHATLYWYQQILGQGPKLLIQFQNNGVVDDSQLPKDRFSAERLKGVDSTLKIQPAKLEDSAVYLCASSTSGGSYNEQFFGPGTRLTVL.

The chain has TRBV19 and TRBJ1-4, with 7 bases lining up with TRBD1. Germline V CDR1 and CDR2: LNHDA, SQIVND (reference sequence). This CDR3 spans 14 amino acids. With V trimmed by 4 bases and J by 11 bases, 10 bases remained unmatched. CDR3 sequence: CASSTTTTGFKLFF. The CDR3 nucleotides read TGTGCCAGTAGTACGACGACGACAGGGTTTAAACTGTTTTTT.

DNA of the CDR3: TGTGCCAGCAGTCCTTCGGACAGGGTTCTGAGCACTGAAGCTTTCTTT. It translates to CASSPSDRVLSTEAFF. The chain uses TRBV27 and TRBJ1-1; 8 bases match TRBD1. The junction had 12 bases not matched to a gene; V was cut back by 5 bases and J by 4 bases. Germline CDR1 MNHEY, CDR2 SMNVEV (reference sequence). The CDR3 has 16 residues.

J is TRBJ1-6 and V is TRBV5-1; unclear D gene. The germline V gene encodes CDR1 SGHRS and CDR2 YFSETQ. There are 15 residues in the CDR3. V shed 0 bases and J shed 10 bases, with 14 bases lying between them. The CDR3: CASSLASGFGSPLHF. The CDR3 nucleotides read TGCGCCAGCAGCTTGGCATCGGGGTTTGGGTCACCCCTCCACTTT.

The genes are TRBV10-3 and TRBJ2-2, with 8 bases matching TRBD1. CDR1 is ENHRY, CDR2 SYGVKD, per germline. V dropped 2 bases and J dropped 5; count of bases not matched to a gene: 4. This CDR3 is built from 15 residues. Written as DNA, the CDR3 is TGTGCCATCAGTGAGGGACAGGGCAAGACCGGGGAGCTGTTTTTT. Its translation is CAISEGQGKTGELFF.